This is a list of T cell receptor beta chains from one sample in a study of molecular identifiers for immune sequencing clone quantification. Each CDR3 protein gets one entry after TCRdb re-called the PCR reads with MiXCR. In the table there are tens of thousands of distinct CDR3 sequences, approximately 22% of which are singletons. The sequenced sample consisted of naive CD8+ T cells from blood, with Jurkat cell RNA spiked in. The receptors were gathered from a human donor in good health. Some libraries in this study had Jurkat cell RNA spiked in. Each CDR3 is given with its conserved first and last residue. The D gene is left open where the match is weak. Rows give clone size only sometimes, using once, few, many, or a class for an expanded clone.

>TRBV12-3/TRBV12-4|TRBJ2-2|TRBD2|few
CASSLEAGGTKPGELFF
TGTGCCAGCAGTTTAGAGGCGGGGGGAACGAAACCCGGGGAGCTGTTTTTT
>TRBV6-6|TRBJ2-1|-|-
CASIYQSGPSNEQFF
TGTGCCAGCATTTACCAGTCGGGCCCGTCGAATGAGCAGTTCTTC
>TRBV12-3/TRBV12-4|TRBJ2-7|-|-
CASLGEPYEQYF
TGTGCCAGCCTCGGGGAGCCCTACGAGCAGTACTTC
>TRBV6-2/TRBV6-3|TRBJ1-4|-|many
CASSYFGSNEKLFF
TGTGCCAGCAGTTACTTCGGGAGTAATGAAAAACTGTTTTTT
>TRBV12-3/TRBV12-4|TRBJ1-2|-|few
CASSFYLLNGYTF
TGTGCCAGCAGTTTTTATCTGCTAAATGGCTACACCTTC
>TRBV28|TRBJ1-3|-|-
CATTIGGLRSGNTIYF
TGTGCCACCACCATCGGGGGGCTCCGCTCTGGAAACACCATATATTTT
>TRBV27|TRBJ1-1|TRBD1|few
CASSTNAHAFAGTGAKNTEAFF
TGTGCCAGCAGTACGAACGCCCATGCATTCGCCGGGACAGGGGCGAAGAACACTGAAGCTTTCTTT
>TRBV19|TRBJ1-5|-|many
CASLGADNQPQHF
TGTGCCAGTCTGGGGGCGGACAATCAGCCCCAGCATTTT
>TRBV6-4|TRBJ2-1|TRBD2|-
CASSDGIAGEAQFF
TGTGCCAGCAGTGACGGGATAGCGGGGGAGGCGCAGTTCTTC
>TRBV27|TRBJ2-7|-|many
CASSLIGGEQYF
TGTGCCAGCAGTTTAATCGGGGGAGAGCAGTACTTC
>TRBV6-5|TRBJ2-2|-|-
CASLPFRTNEQTGELFF
TGTGCCAGCTTACCTTTCCGGACAAACGAACAGACCGGGGAGCTGTTTTTT